What follows describes a single TCR beta chain. This sample was taken from a study of cytomegalovirus exposure and HLA in healthy donors. The CDR3 is 16 amino acids. Germline trimming cut 1 base from V and 1 base from J; bases unmatched to any gene: 4. CDR1 is LGHNA and CDR2 is YNFKEQ in the germline V gene. The PCR employed 60 Vbeta primers together with 13 Jbeta primers. Measured with immunoSEQ multiplex PCR; TCRdb has only the in-frame clones, and not every one. Seen here are about 200,000 clones, around nine tenths observed once, and the top ten hold more than 0.25%. The sequenced sample consisted of PBMCs. This rearrangement joins TRBV4-2 to TRBJ2-3; 8 bases align to TRBD2. This clonotype was sampled from a woman aged 30 to 39 in good health and CMV-seronegative. The CDR3: CASSQGTSRRTDTQYF. DNA of the CDR3: TGTGCCAGCAGCCAAGGGACTAGCCGCCGCACAGATACGCAGTATTTT.